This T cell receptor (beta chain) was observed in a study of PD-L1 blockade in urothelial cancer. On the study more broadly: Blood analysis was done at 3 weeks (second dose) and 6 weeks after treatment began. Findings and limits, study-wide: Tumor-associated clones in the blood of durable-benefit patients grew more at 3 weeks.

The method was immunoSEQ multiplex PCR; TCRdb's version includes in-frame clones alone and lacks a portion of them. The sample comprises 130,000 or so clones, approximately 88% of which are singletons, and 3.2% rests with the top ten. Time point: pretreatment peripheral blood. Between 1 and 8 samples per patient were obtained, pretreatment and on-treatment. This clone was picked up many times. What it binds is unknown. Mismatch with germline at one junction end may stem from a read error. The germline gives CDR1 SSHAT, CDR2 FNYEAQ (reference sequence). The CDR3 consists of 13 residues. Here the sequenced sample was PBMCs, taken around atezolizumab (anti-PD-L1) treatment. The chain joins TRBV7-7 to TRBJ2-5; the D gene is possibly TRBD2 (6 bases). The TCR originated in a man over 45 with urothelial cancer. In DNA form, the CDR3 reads TGTGCTAGCAGCTTGGGGGGTCAAGAGACCCAGTACTTC. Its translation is CASSLGGQETQYF.